A selection of T cell receptor beta chains follows, all from one sample in a study of cytomegalovirus exposure and HLA in healthy donors. Sequencing used immunoSEQ multiplex PCR; TCRdb keeps in-frame clones, though not all of them. The specimen's table records over 100,000 clones. The material sequenced was PBMCs. These receptor sequences come from a man aged 30-40 years in good health and CMV-seronegative. Each CDR3 is given with its conserved first and last residue.

TRBV10-3,TRBJ2-3,CAISESQGGTDTQCF
TRBV19,TRBJ2-7,CASRGGDALYYEQYF
TRBV7-8,TRBJ1-2,CASSWPRGYGYTF
TRBV5-5,TRBJ2-2,CASSVERGGTGELFF
TRBV6-1,TRBJ1-3,CASRATGSSGNTIYF
TRBV27,TRBJ2-7,CASSSTGGESPYEQYF
TRBV7-3,TRBJ2-2,CASSATGTSGGENTGELFF
TRBV7-9,TRBJ2-3,CASSLGVTAGGTDTQYF
TRBV2,TRBJ2-4,CASSEGASPRYF
TRBV6-5,TRBJ2-7,CASSYDRDRASYEQYF
TRBV21-1,TRBJ2-1,CASRADRGFYYCHNEQFF
TRBV27,TRBJ1-3,CASSFGGGNTIYF
TRBV6-1,TRBJ2-7,CASSAILQGYEQYF
TRBV7-2,TRBJ1-2,CASSQGDYGYTF
TRBV28,TRBJ1-1,CASSLWGDYSEAFF
TRBV2,TRBJ2-3,CASSESSGGHTQYF
TRBV30,TRBJ2-7,CAWSVSGGGAYEQYF
TRBV29-1,TRBJ2-7,CSVEEAASYEQYF
TRBV5-6,TRBJ2-3,CASSPLPGISTDTQYF
TRBV6-5,TRBJ2-2,CASSPGTVNTGELFF
TRBV5-1,NA,CASGVSGTASYEQYF
TRBV5-6,TRBJ2-1,CASSFVAPGSEQFF
TRBV11-3,TRBJ2-1,CASSTGLAVYNEQFF